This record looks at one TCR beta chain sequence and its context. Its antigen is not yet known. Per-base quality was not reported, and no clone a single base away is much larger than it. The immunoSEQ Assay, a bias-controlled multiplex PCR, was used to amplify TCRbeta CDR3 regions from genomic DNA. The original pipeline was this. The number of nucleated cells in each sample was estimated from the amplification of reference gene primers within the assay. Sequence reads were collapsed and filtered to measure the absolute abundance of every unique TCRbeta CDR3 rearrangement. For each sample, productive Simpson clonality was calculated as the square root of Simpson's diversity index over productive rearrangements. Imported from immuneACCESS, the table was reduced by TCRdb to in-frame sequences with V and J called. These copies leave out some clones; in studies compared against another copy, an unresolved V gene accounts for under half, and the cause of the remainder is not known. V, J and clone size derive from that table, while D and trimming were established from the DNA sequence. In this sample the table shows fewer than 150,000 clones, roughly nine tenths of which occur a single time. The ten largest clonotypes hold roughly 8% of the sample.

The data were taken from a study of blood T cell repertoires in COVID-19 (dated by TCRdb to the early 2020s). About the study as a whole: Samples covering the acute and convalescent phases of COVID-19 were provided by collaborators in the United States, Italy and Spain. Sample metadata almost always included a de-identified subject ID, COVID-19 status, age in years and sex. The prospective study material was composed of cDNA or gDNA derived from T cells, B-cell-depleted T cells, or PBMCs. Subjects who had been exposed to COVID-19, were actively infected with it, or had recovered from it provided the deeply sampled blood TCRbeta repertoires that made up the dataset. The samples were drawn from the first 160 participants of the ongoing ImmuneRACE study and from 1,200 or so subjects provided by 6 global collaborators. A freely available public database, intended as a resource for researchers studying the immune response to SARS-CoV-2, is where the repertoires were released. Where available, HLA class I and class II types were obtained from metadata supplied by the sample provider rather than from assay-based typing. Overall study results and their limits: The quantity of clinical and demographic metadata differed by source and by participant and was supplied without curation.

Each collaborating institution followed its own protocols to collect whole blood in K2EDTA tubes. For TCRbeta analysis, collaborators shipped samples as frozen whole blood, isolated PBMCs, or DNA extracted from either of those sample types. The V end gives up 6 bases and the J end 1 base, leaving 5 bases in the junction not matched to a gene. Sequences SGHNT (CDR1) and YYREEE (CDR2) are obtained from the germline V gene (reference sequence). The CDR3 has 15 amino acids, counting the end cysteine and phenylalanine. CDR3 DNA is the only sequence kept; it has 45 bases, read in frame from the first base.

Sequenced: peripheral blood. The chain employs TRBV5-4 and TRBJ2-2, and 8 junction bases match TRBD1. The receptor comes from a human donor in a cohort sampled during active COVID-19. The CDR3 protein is CASISGTGNTGELFF. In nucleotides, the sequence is TGTGCCAGCATCTCCGGGACAGGGAACACCGGGGAGCTGTTTTTT.